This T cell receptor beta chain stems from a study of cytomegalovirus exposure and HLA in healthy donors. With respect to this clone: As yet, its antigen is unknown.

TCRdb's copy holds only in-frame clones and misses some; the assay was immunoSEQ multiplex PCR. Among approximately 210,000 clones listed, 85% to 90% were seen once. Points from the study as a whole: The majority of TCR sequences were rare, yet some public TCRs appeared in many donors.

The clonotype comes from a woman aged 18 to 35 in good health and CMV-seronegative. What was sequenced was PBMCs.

CDR3 residues: CASSQDGAGGPSEQYF. Here the CDR3 DNA reads TGTGCCAGCAGCCAAGATGGGGCGGGAGGTCCTTCCGAGCAGTACTTC. V is TRBV4-2 and J is TRBJ2-7; 8 nucleotides align to TRBD2. The CDR3 sequence is 16 residues long. From germline, CDR1 is LGHNA and CDR2 YNFKEQ. J was trimmed by 6 bases and V by 0 bases; bases with no gene match: 10.